The sequence of this TCR beta chain was determined in a study of blood T cell repertoires in COVID-19. Study in general: Sources were T cells, B-cell-depleted T cells, or PBMCs; the material itself was cDNA or gDNA.

CDR3 length: 14 amino acids. Germline CDR1 reads LNHNV; CDR2 reads YYDKDF (reference sequence). The V end lost 1 base, the J end lost 4 bases, and 11 bases lay between the germline ends. Data came from immunoSEQ multiplex PCR; TCRdb stores just in-frame clones and leaves some out. The data hold approximately 150,000 clones, with approximately 80% observed a single time. V gene TRBV15 combines with J gene TRBJ2-7, with a tentative D call TRBD1 (6 bases). The sample taken for sequencing was peripheral blood. The sequence derives from a human donor in a cohort sampled during active COVID-19. CDR3 sequence: CATSRVLGGYEQYV. The CDR3, as DNA: TGTGCCACCAGCAGAGTTTTAGGGGGTTACGAGCAGTACGTC.